This T cell receptor (beta chain) was observed in a study of blood T cell repertoires in COVID-19. Background on the study: Donors in the United States, Italy and Spain gave samples during acute or convalescent COVID-19. PBMCs, B-cell-depleted T cells, or T cells provided the cDNA or gDNA that made up the material.

Germline assignment: CDR1 KGHDR and CDR2 SFDVKD. V gave up 4 bases and J gave up 3 bases; unmatched junction bases: 4. The CDR3 runs 15 residues. As originally analysed: Reference gene primer amplification in the assay estimated nucleated cell counts. Clones were read by immunoSEQ multiplex PCR, and TCRdb kept only the in-frame ones, dropping some. V, J and clone size are those of that table, while D and trimming were read from the DNA. The sample contains almost 400,000 clones, 70% to 90% of which appear only once. In the case of this clone: Other nucleotide sequences from this sample produce the same CDR3.

The V and J genes are TRBV24-1 and TRBJ2-3; 9 bases match TRBD1. Sequencing was carried out using peripheral blood. The source is a woman in her sixties with COVID-19, enrolled during active disease. The CDR3 loop reads CATSDPGQGTDTQYF. The CDR3 DNA follows: TGTGCCACCAGTGACCCTGGACAGGGGACAGATACGCAGTATTTT.